This T cell receptor (beta chain) was sequenced in a study of blood T cell repertoires in COVID-19. Study context: The United States, Italy and Spain were the sources of the acute and convalescent COVID-19 samples. Sources were T cells, B-cell-depleted T cells, or PBMCs; the material itself was cDNA or gDNA.

Clones were read by immunoSEQ multiplex PCR, and TCRdb kept only the in-frame ones, dropping some. This sample has 140,000 to 150,000 clones, with around 84% found just once. Trimming removed 4 bases from V and 6 bases from J, with 22 bases in between. The CDR3 is made up of 16 amino acids. In germline, CDR1 is ENHRY, CDR2 SYGVKD. Ages ranged from about 18 to 89 years, with residence in about 24 US areas. The source is a woman aged 50 to 65 who had been exposed to COVID-19. Specimen: PBMCs or T cells enriched from blood (not recorded which). This sequence joins TRBV10-3 and TRBJ2-7; possible D gene TRBD2, 5 bases. The CDR3 loop is CAISGGMRATSGEQYF. The CDR3 DNA reads as TGTGCCATCAGTGGTGGCATGAGGGCAACTTCGGGCGAGCAGTACTTC.